This entry lists 14 T cell receptor beta chains sequenced from one sample in a study of identical twins. TCRdb re-derived calls from the 5' RACE reads in MiXCR, one entry per CDR3 protein. The sample has about 250,000 distinct CDR3 sequences, around 8% seen once; the top ten hold less than 4%. The sample was also reused in another study, on yellow fever vaccine responses in identical twins.

The sequenced sample consisted of CD8+ T cells sorted from blood. These receptors all stem from a woman between 18 and 30 years old in good health.

This chain links TRBV28 with TRBJ2-3, with 8 bases identical to TRBD2. Germline CDR1 and CDR2: MDHEN and SYDVKM. J was trimmed by 2 bases and V by 6 bases; bases with no gene match: 13. The length of the CDR3 is 17 residues. CDR3 loop: CASRGLKISGTTDTQYF. The CDR3 DNA is TGTGCCAGCAGGGGGCTGAAGATTAGCGGGACCACAGATACGCAGTATTTT. Based on the CDR3 plus reference TRBV28 and TRBJ2-3, the full variable domain is DVKVTQSSRYLVKRTGEKVFLECVQDMDHENMFWYRQDPGLGLRLIYFSYDVKMKEKGDIPEGYSVSREKKERFSLILESASTNQTSMYLCASRGLKISGTTDTQYFGPGTRLTVL.

This clonotype was counted between two and nine times. The chain carries TRBV14 and TRBJ2-5, with no clear D. The germline V and J ends were trimmed by 6 bases and 2 bases, with 10 bases remaining between them. The length of the CDR3 is 13 residues. The germline V gene has CDR1 SGHDN and CDR2 FVKESK. Here the CDR3 reads CASRTLEQETQYF. CDR3 in DNA: TGTGCCAGCAGAACTCTAGAGCAAGAGACCCAGTACTTC.

The V call is TRBV18, the J call TRBJ2-5, with 10 bases aligning to TRBD1. Germline CDR1 reads KGHSH; CDR2 reads LQKENI. V lost 3 bases, J lost 4 bases, and 8 bases stayed unmatched. The CDR3 contains 16 residues. The CDR3 DNA reads as TGTGCCAGCTCACCTTCGCGGGACAGGGGACGAGAGACCCAGTACTTC. Its translation is CASSPSRDRGRETQYF.

This clonotype was seen ten or more times. This sequence joins TRBV5-6 and TRBJ1-1, with D uncertain. V lost 4 bases to trimming and J lost 0 bases, with 13 bases between them. Germline CDR1 and CDR2: SGHDT and YYEEEE. The CDR3 has 15 residues. DNA for the CDR3: TGTGCCAGCAGCCTGCCGGACGAGATGAACACTGAAGCTTTCTTT. This gives the protein CASSLPDEMNTEAFF.

This clonotype was recorded many times. CDR3 nucleotide sequence: TGTGCCAGCAGTTTAATCGGGGGACTAGCAGAAGACGACCCGTTCTTC. Amino acids: CASSLIGGLAEDDPFF. This chain connects TRBV12-3 or TRBV12-4 to TRBJ2-1; 9 nucleotides line up with TRBD2. CDR3 length equals 16 residues. With V trimmed by 2 bases and J by 15 bases, 17 bases remained unmatched.

This clonotype was recorded a few times. The rearrangement links TRBV5-6 to TRBJ2-7; 7 bases map to TRBD1. The CDR3 contains 13 residues. Germline CDR1 SGHDT, CDR2 YYEEEE. The junction had 6 bases not matched to a gene; V was cut back by 6 bases and J by 3 bases. The CDR3 loop is CASTRQGVYEQYF. CDR3 DNA: TGTGCCAGCACCCGACAGGGCGTCTACGAGCAGTACTTC.

The chain joins TRBV25-1 to TRBJ1-1; TRBD1 agrees at 9 bases. V gave up 6 bases and J gave up 4 bases; unmatched junction bases: 6. The germline V gene encodes CDR1 MGHDK and CDR2 SYGVNS. The CDR3 runs to 14 residues. The CDR3 DNA reads as TGTGCCAGCAGCTGGGGGACAGGGATCACTGAAGCTTTCTTT. This codes for CASSWGTGITEAFF.

This chain connects TRBV6-4 to TRBJ2-2; 7 bases agree with TRBD1. J lost 5 bases, V lost 9 bases, and 9 bases had no gene match. The CDR3 sequence is 14 residues long. Germline values: CDR1 MRHNA, CDR2 SNTAGT. CDR3 sequence (DNA): TGTGCCAGACTCGGGGCAGGGGGTACCGGGGAGCTGTTTTTT. Its translation is CARLGAGGTGELFF.

This clonotype was seen at least ten times. The chain uses TRBV12-3 or TRBV12-4 and TRBJ2-7; unclear D gene. CDR3 length: 13 residues. The V and J ends lost 6 bases and 0 bases respectively, with 9 bases between them. CDR3: CASRNRGSYEQYF. For the CDR3, the DNA is TGTGCCAGCAGGAACCGTGGCTCCTACGAGCAGTACTTC.

This clonotype was found many times. The gene calls are TRBV7-9 and TRBJ2-7; D possibly matches TRBD1 or TRBD2 (5 bases each). Germline CDR1 SEHNR, CDR2 FQNEAQ (reference sequence). The germline V and J ends were trimmed by 0 bases and 0 bases, with 12 bases remaining between them. The CDR3 length is 16 residues. DNA for the CDR3: TGTGCCAGCAGCTTAGCGCCGGGGCACTTCTCCTACGAGCAGTACTTC. Its protein product is CASSLAPGHFSYEQYF.

This clonotype has more than one count but fewer than ten. J is TRBJ1-4 and V is TRBV6-5; D gene unclear. The CDR3 has 16 residues. Germline values: CDR1 MNHEY, CDR2 SVGAGI. Deletions cut 0 bases from V and 6 bases from J, with 14 bases between. Written as DNA, the CDR3 is TGTGCCAGCAGTTACTCGAGGTTTGCAGCAGATGAAAAACTGTTTTTT. This gives the protein CASSYSRFAADEKLFF.

This clonotype was counted only a few times. CDR3 amino acids: CASSLYANEQFF. CDR3 DNA sequence: TGTGCCAGCAGCCTTTACGCGAATGAGCAGTTCTTC. V and J are TRBV7-9 and TRBJ2-1, with unresolved D. The V end was cut by 5 bases, the J end by 7 bases, with 9 bases between. The CDR3 is 12 residues long. Germline assignment: CDR1 SEHNR and CDR2 FQNEAQ (reference sequence).

This clonotype was seen repeatedly, ten times or more. The genes are TRBV7-9 and TRBJ2-3; D may be TRBD1 or TRBD2 (5 bases each). V was trimmed by 5 bases and J by 6 bases, leaving 18 bases between them. CDR3 length equals 15 residues. Germline CDR1 is SEHNR and CDR2 is FQNEAQ (reference sequence). This CDR3 reads CASSPPGTALDTQYF. For the CDR3, the DNA is TGTGCCAGCAGCCCACCCGGGACCGCCCTCGATACGCAGTATTTT.

The V gene is TRBV7-6, the J gene TRBJ2-1, with 8 bases fitting TRBD2. The V and J ends lost 3 bases and 9 bases, in that order; junction bases with no gene match: 10. Germline V CDR1 and CDR2: SGHVS, FNYEAQ. This CDR3 region has 15 residues. CDR3 protein: CASSFGGGALGEQFF. In DNA, the CDR3 is TGTGCCAGCAGCTTCGGGGGGGGGGCCCTGGGTGAGCAGTTCTTC.